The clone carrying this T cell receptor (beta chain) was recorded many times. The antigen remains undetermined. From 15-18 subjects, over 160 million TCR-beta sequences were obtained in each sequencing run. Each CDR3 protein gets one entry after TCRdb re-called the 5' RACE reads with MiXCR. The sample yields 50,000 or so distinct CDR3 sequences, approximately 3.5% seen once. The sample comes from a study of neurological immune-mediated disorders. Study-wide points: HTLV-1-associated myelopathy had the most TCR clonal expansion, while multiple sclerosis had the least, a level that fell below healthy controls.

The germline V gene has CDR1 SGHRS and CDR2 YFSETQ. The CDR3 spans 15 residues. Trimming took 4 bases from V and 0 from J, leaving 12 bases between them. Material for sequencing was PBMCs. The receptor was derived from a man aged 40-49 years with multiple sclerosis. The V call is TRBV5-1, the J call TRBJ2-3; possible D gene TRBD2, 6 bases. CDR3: CASSPGTSSTDTQYF. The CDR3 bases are TGCGCCAGCAGCCCGGGGACTTCTAGCACAGATACGCAGTATTTT.